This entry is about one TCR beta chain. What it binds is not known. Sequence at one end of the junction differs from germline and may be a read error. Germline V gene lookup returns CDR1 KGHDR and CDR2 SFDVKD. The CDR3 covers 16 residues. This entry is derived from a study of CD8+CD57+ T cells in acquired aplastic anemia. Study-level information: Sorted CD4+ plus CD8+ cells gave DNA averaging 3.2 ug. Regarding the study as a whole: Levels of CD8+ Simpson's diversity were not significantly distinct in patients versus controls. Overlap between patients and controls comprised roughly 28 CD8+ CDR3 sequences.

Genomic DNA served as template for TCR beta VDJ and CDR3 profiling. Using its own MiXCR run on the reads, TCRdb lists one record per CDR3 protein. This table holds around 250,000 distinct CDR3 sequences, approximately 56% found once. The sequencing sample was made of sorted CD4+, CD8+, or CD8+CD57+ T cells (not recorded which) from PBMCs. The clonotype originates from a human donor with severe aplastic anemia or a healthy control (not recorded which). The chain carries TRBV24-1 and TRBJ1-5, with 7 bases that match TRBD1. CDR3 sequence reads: CASSPGTVYEKQPQHF. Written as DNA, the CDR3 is TGTGCCAGCAGTCCCGGGACAGTGTACGAGAAACAGCCCCAGCATTTT.